The rows below give T cell receptor beta chains drawn from one sample of a study of molecular identifiers for immune sequencing clone quantification. TCRdb re-called the PCR reads with MiXCR, one entry per CDR3 protein. The sample has hundreds of thousands of distinct CDR3 sequences; 15% to 20% are singletons. The sample comprised naive CD8+ T cells from blood, with Jurkat cell RNA spiked in. The receptors were sampled from a human donor in good health. Some libraries in this study had Jurkat cell RNA spiked in. Each CDR3 is given with its conserved first and last residue. A D gene is named only where the DNA matches it firmly. Expanded clones get a size class; other rows say once, few or many, or leave the size out.

D	size	V	J	DNA	CDR3
TRBD2	-	TRBV3-1	TRBJ2-3	TGTGCCAGCAGCCCCTACCTAGCGGGAGGTACAGATACGCAGTATTTT	CASSPYLAGGTDTQYF
-	few	TRBV30	TRBJ2-3	TGTGCCTGGAGTGACCGGGCCACCGTGCCCTATACGCAGTATTTT	CAWSDRATVPYTQYF
TRBD2	-	TRBV5-1	TRBJ2-1	TGCGCCAGCCACATCGGGGGGGCCCCCAATGAGCAGTTCTTC	CASHIGGAPNEQFF
TRBD2	-	TRBV30	TRBJ2-1	TGTGCCTGGAGTACCGGGCTAGCGGGAGGAGATGAGCAGTTCTTC	CAWSTGLAGGDEQFF
-	few	TRBV19	TRBJ2-3	TGTGCCAGTAGTATAGAACGCGACGGGCGACTCTTCACAGATACGCAGTATTTT	CASSIERDGRLFTDTQYF
TRBD2	many	TRBV4-1	TRBJ2-3	TGCGCCAGCAGCTACTGGACTAGCGGGGTCGCAGATACGCAGTATTTT	CASSYWTSGVADTQYF
TRBD1	many	TRBV6-4	TRBJ1-1	TGTGCCAGCAGACGGACAGGGGGTGTATCAAATTTGGACACTGAAGCTTTCTTT	CASRRTGGVSNLDTEAFF
-	-	TRBV27	TRBJ2-7	TGTGCCAGCAGTTTAGGGGCCGTCTCCTACGAGCAGTACTTC	CASSLGAVSYEQYF
TRBD1	-	TRBV9	TRBJ2-3	TGTGCCAGCAGCGTAACAGGGGGGATCAGCGCAGATACGCAGTATTTT	CASSVTGGISADTQYF
TRBD2	-	TRBV11-2	TRBJ2-2	TGTGCCAGCAGCTTAGTGACTAGCGGAGGAGGTGGCGGGGAGCTGTTTTTT	CASSLVTSGGGGGELFF
-	many	TRBV7-6	TRBJ2-1	TGTGCCAGCAGCATTCTTGTGGAGCAGTTCTTC	CASSILVEQFF
-	many	TRBV14	TRBJ1-2	TGTGCCAGCAGCCGTGGACAGAATTATGGCTACACCTTC	CASSRGQNYGYTF
-	-	TRBV27	TRBJ1-1	TGTGCCAGCAGTTCATCAGGTGAAGCTTTCTTT	CASSSSGEAFF
-	many	TRBV29-1	TRBJ1-1	TGCAGCGTTGACTGGGGGCAGGGGACTGAAGCTTTCTTT	CSVDWGQGTEAFF
-	many	TRBV6-2/TRBV6-3	TRBJ1-5	TGTGCCAGCAGTTACTGGACAGCTCAGCCCCAGCATTTT	CASSYWTAQPQHF
TRBD1	many	TRBV6-6	TRBJ1-5	TGTGCCAGCAGTTACTGGGACAGGGGCAATCAGCCCCAGCATTTT	CASSYWDRGNQPQHF
TRBD1	many	TRBV6-6	TRBJ1-2	TGTGCCAGCACCTATAACCCAGGGGGCTATGGCTACACCTTC	CASTYNPGGYGYTF
-	many	TRBV5-1	TRBJ2-3	TGCGCCAGCAGCACCCCATCGGGGTACACAGATACGCAGTATTTT	CASSTPSGYTDTQYF